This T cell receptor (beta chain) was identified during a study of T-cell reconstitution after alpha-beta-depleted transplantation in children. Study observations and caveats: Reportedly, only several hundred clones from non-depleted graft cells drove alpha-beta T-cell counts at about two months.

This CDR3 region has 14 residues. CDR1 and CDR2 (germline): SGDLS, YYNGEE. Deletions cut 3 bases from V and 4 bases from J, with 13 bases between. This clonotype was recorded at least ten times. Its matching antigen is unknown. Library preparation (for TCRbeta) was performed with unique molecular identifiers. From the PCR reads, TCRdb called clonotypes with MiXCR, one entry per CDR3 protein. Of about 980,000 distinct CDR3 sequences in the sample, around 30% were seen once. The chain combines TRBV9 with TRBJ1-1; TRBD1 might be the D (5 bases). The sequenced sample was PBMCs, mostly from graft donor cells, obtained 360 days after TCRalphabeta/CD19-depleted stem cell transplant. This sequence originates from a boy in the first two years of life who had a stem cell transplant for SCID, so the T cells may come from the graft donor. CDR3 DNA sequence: TGTGCCAGCAGCGCGACCACGGGGGTCACTGAAGCTTTCTTT. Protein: CASSATTGVTEAFF.